Below are 15 T cell receptor beta chains sequenced from a single sample in a study of cytomegalovirus exposure and HLA in healthy donors (dated by TCRdb to the late 2010s). Receptor amplification or capture employed the immunoSEQ multiplex PCR assay. The multiplex PCR relied on a mix of 60 forward primers for TCR Vbeta segments and 13 reverse primers for TCR Jbeta segments. TCRdb carries this immuneACCESS record with in-frame sequences only. Its versions omit some clonotypes, under half of them owing to an unresolved V gene in the studies checked, with the rest unexplained. The sample yields roughly 120,000 clones; about 63% were counted once. Together, the top ten hold around 1.6% of the sample. Sequences were obtained from PBMCs. These receptors came from a man under 40 in good health and CMV-seropositive.

This chain links TRBV7-9 with TRBJ1-1; 8 positions match TRBD1. The CDR3 totals 14 residues. V trimming: 4 bases; J trimming: 1 base; junction bases outside the gene matches: 2. Germline values: CDR1 SEHNR, CDR2 FQNEAQ (reference sequence). The DNA of the CDR3 is TGTGCCAGCAGCTCAACAGGGGGGAACACTGAAGCTTTCTTT. It codes for CASSSTGGNTEAFF.

With regard to this clone: An end of the junction does not agree with germline; a read error may underlie this. The rearrangement links TRBV7-7 to TRBJ2-5, with 7 bases matching TRBD2. The CDR3 has 13 residues. Germline V gene data show CDR1 as SSHAT and CDR2 as FNYEAQ (reference sequence). The CDR3 reads CASSPGGQETQYF. Written as DNA, the CDR3 is TGTGCTAGCAGCCCGGGGGGCCAAGAGACCCAGTACTTC.

CDR3: CASSLVPGENQPQHF. CDR3 DNA sequence: TGTGCCAGCAGCTTAGTCCCCGGGGAAAATCAGCCCCAGCATTTT. The chain links TRBV7-2 to TRBJ1-5; the D is unclear. The CDR3 runs to 15 residues. Trimming pared 1 base from V and 4 bases from J, leaving 11 bases between. The V gene's germline CDR1 is SGHTA and CDR2 FQGNSA.

The chain has TRBV29-1 and TRBJ2-5; perhaps TRBD1 as D (6 bases). Trimming shortened V by 4 bases and J by 5 bases, and 14 bases separated the two germline ends. Per the germline V gene, CDR1 is SQVTM and CDR2 is ANQGSEA. This CDR3 spans 13 amino acids. This CDR3 reads CSVGTVFLETQYF. DNA of the CDR3: TGCAGCGTTGGGACAGTGTTTTTGGAGACCCAGTACTTC.

V is TRBV30 and J is TRBJ2-7; possible D gene TRBD2, 5 bases. CDR3 length equals 16 residues. V was shortened by 4 bases and J by 3 bases, with 22 bases between the two germline ends. Germline V CDR1 and CDR2: GTSNPN, SVGIG (reference sequence). CDR3 in amino acids: CAWTGGEGATIYEQYF. The CDR3 nucleotides read TGTGCCTGGACTGGAGGAGAGGGAGCAACCATCTACGAGCAGTACTTC.

The chain recombines TRBV25-1 with TRBJ2-7, with 7 bases identical to TRBD1. Germline CDR1 and CDR2: MGHDK and SYGVNS. J gave up 3 bases and V 9 bases, and 11 bases lay outside the gene matches. The CDR3 contains 14 residues. This CDR3 is CASRGDRDYYEQYF. The CDR3 coding sequence is TGTGCCAGTCGGGGAGACAGGGATTACTACGAGCAGTACTTC.

V is TRBV7-2 and J is TRBJ2-6; D ambiguous. The CDR3 consists of 15 residues. The germline V gene has CDR1 SGHTA and CDR2 FQGNSA. V was cut by 3 bases and J by 0 bases, with 6 bases left in between. This chain's CDR3 is CASSFSVSGANVLTF. In DNA, the CDR3 is TGTGCCAGCAGCTTCTCCGTCTCTGGGGCCAACGTCCTGACTTTC.

The rearrangement joins TRBV7-3 to TRBJ2-1; D uncertain. The CDR3 length is 12 residues. V dropped 5 bases and J dropped 3 bases, with 5 bases sitting between them. Germline values: CDR1 SGHTA, CDR2 FQGTGA. The CDR3 sequence: CASSADYNEQFF. The CDR3 DNA is TGTGCCAGCAGCGCGGACTACAATGAGCAGTTCTTC.

The chain carries TRBV27 and TRBJ2-7; D perhaps matches TRBD1 (6 bases). This CDR3 has 13 residues. The V gene's germline CDR1 is MNHEY and CDR2 SMNVEV (reference sequence). V lost 5 bases to trimming and J lost 2 bases, with 10 bases between them. This chain's CDR3 is CASSPWTAYEQYF. CDR3 nucleotides: TGTGCCAGCAGTCCGTGGACAGCCTACGAGCAGTACTTC.

The rearrangement joins TRBV5-1 to TRBJ2-5, with 11 bases lining up with TRBD1. This CDR3 has 18 amino acids. V was clipped by 3 bases and J by 11 bases; unmatched bases: 21. Germline-derived CDR1 and CDR2 are SGHRS and YFSETQ. The CDR3: CASSSYPRDRGVPREQYF. The CDR3 bases are TGCGCCAGCAGCTCCTACCCCCGGGACAGGGGGGTTCCGAGAGAGCAGTACTTC.

The chain is built from TRBV7-3 and TRBJ2-7; no clear D gene. V was cut by 1 base and J by 3 bases, with 28 bases left in between. Germline values: CDR1 SGHTA, CDR2 FQGTGA. The CDR3 length is 20 residues. This CDR3 reads CASSLKAPTQRGHYYYEQYF. In DNA, the CDR3 is TGTGCCAGCAGCTTAAAGGCTCCGACTCAACGAGGCCACTACTACTACGAGCAGTACTTC.

This clone turned up a few times. J is TRBJ2-2 and V is TRBV7-2; TRBD2 aligns across 10 bases. The CDR3 is made up of 16 amino acids. With 3 bases clipped from V and 1 base from J, the junction kept 2 bases outside the gene matches. Germline V gives CDR1 SGHTA, CDR2 FQGNSA. As DNA, the CDR3 is TGTGCCAGCAGCTTCGGACTAGCGGTGAACACCGGGGAGCTGTTTTTT. Residues: CASSFGLAVNTGELFF.

The chain carries TRBV11-2 and TRBJ2-5; TRBD2 matches 15 bases. V lost 5 bases, J lost 1 base, and 5 bases stayed unmatched. The CDR3 extends over 17 amino acids. Germline V lookup: CDR1 SGHAT, CDR2 FQNNGV. The CDR3 region is CASSPQGLAGGQETQYF. CDR3 sequence (DNA): TGTGCCAGCAGCCCCCAGGGACTAGCGGGAGGCCAAGAGACCCAGTACTTC.

This sequence joins TRBV4-1 and TRBJ1-5; D uncertain. V was clipped by 8 bases and J by 5 bases, with 13 bases between them. Germline CDR1 MGHRA, CDR2 YSYEKL. The CDR3 totals 13 residues. The CDR3 DNA sequence: TGCGCCAGCTCCACGGGATTTTATCAGCCCCAGCATTTT. Protein product: CASSTGFYQPQHF.

Turning to this clone: The junction shows a germline mismatch at one end, possibly a read error. This sample includes further DNA sequences coding for the same CDR3. V and J are TRBV5-1 and TRBJ2-5; 7 bases match TRBD2. This CDR3 region has 15 residues. Germline V gene lookup returns CDR1 SGHRS and CDR2 YFSETQ. The CDR3 coding sequence is TGCGCCAGCAGCTTGGGGGGGGGAACCGGAGAGACCCAATACTTC. Its translation: CASSLGGGTGETQYF.